This T cell receptor beta chain came from a study of blood T cell repertoires in COVID-19. Study as a whole: There were acute and convalescent COVID-19 samples, and they came from the United States, Italy and Spain.

The CDR3 is 13 residues long. Trimming cost V 9 bases and J 0 bases; bases outside gene matches: 3. Germline V gives CDR1 KGHDR, CDR2 SFDVKD. Data came from immunoSEQ multiplex PCR; TCRdb stores just in-frame clones and leaves some out. The sample lists 150,000 to 200,000 clones; 90% to 95% were seen once. The sequence derives from a woman aged 50 to 60 with acute or convalescent COVID-19. Source material: peripheral blood. The genes are TRBV24-1 and TRBJ1-1; the match to TRBD1 covers 7 bases. The CDR3 nucleotides read TGTGCCACCCGGGACAGAGTGAACACTGAAGCTTTCTTT. Amino acids: CATRDRVNTEAFF.